This TCR beta chain was recovered during a study of T-cell reconstitution after alpha-beta-depleted transplantation in children. Study-level points and caveats: Expanded graft clones numbering several hundred reportedly gave rise to alpha-beta T cells about two months after transplant. The authors attributed T-cell counts and diversity one year after transplant mostly to newly produced T cells.

With V trimmed by 1 base and J by 2 bases, 2 bases remained unmatched. The CDR3 contains 15 residues. Germline V gene lookup returns CDR1 SGHKS and CDR2 YYEKEE (reference sequence). Many counts were recorded for this clonotype. Its antigen is undetermined. Unique molecular identifiers were incorporated when the TCRbeta library was constructed. TCRdb re-called the PCR reads with MiXCR, one entry per CDR3 protein. The sample records about 70,000 distinct CDR3 sequences, approximately 11% being singletons. Sequenced here: PBMCs, sampled before TCRalphabeta/CD19-depleted stem cell transplant. This chain connects TRBV5-5 to TRBJ2-1; 8 nucleotides match TRBD1. The sequence was collected from a boy younger than 18 with acute myeloid leukemia, due to receive a stem cell transplant. The CDR3 region has the DNA TGTGCCAGCAGCTTGATGGGACAGGCCTACAATGAGCAGTTCTTC. Residues: CASSLMGQAYNEQFF.